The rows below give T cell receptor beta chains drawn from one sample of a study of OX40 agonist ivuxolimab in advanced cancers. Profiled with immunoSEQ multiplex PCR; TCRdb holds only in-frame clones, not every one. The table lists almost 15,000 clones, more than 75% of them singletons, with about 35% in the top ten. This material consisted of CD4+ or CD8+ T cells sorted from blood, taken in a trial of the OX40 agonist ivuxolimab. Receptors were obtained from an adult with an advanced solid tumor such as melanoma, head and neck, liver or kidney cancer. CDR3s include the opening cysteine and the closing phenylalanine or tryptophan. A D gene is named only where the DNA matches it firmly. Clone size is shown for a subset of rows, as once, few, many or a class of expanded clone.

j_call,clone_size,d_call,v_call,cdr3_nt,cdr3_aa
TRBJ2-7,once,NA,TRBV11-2,TGTGCCAGCAGCTTTCTCCACGAGCAGTACTTC,CASSFLHEQYF
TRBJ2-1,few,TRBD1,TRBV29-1,TGCAGCGTTGAACCACAGGGGGATTCCTACAATGAGCAGTTCTTC,CSVEPQGDSYNEQFF
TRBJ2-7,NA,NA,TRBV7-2,TGTGCCAGCAGCTTACTACAGGGCTACGAGCAGTACTTC,CASSLLQGYEQYF
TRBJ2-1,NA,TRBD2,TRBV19,TGTGCCAGTAGTCAAGGACTAGCGGGAGGTGATGAGCAGTTCTTC,CASSQGLAGGDEQFF
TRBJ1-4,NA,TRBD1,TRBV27,TGTGCCAGCAGTTTCTCTGACAGGGGGCTTGAAAAACTGTTTTTT,CASSFSDRGLEKLFF
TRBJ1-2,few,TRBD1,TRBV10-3,TGTGCCATCAGTGGGACAGGGGGCCCCGCCCTTGGCTACACCTTC,CAISGTGGPALGYTF
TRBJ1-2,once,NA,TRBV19,TGTGCCAGTAAATTAAGTGGCTACACCTTC,CASKLSGYTF
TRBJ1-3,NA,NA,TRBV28,TGTGCCAGCAGGTCCTATAATGGAAACACCATATATTTT,CASRSYNGNTIYF
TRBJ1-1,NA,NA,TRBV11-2,TGTGCCAGCAGCTTATGGCCTCGGGACACTGAAGCTTTCTTT,CASSLWPRDTEAFF
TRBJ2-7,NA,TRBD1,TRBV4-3,TGCGCCAGCAGCCAAGACAGGGGGTCGTACGAGCAGTACTTC,CASSQDRGSYEQYF
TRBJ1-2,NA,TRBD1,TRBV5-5,TGTGCCAGCAGCTCCTTTTCCGGGACAGATGGCTACACCTTC,CASSSFSGTDGYTF
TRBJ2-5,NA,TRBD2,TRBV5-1,TGCGCCAGCAGCATCGATGCGGCTAGCGGGGGTTTGGAGACCCAGTACTTC,CASSIDAASGGLETQYF
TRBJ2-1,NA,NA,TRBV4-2,TGTGCCAGCAGCCAAGTGGCCGGAGAAGGGGGGTTTTGGAATGAGCAGTTCTTC,CASSQVAGEGGFWNEQFF
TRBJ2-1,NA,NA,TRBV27,TGTGCCAGCAGCCTCTACAATGAGCAGTTCTTC,CASSLYNEQFF
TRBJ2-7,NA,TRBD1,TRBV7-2,TGTGCCAGCAGCAGAACCGGGACAGCCACCTACGAGCAGTACTTC,CASSRTGTATYEQYF
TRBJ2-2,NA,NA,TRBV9,TGTGCCAGCAGCGTAGCAACCACCGTACACACCGGGGAGCTGTTTTTT,CASSVATTVHTGELFF
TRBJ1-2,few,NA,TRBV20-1,TGCAGTTCTAACCCGGCAGCAGGCTACACCTTC,CSSNPAAGYTF
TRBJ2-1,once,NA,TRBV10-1,TGCGCCACAGCCAATGGGAGCTCCAATGAGCAGTTCTTC,CATANGSSNEQFF
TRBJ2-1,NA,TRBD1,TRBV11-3,TGTGCCAGCAGCTCGCATACCGGGACAGAGCCTTACAATGAGCAGTTCTTC,CASSSHTGTEPYNEQFF
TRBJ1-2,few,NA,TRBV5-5,TGTGCCAGCAGCTTGCTCACCTATGGCTACACCTTC,CASSLLTYGYTF